The rows below give T cell receptor beta chains drawn from one sample of a study of T cell repertoires in cytomegalovirus infection. Antigen specificity for these receptors is unknown. Via MiXCR, TCRdb re-called the reads, giving one row per CDR3 protein. The sample carries approximately 89,000 distinct CDR3 sequences, under 30% recorded once. The specimen was CD8+ T cells from cultured PBMCs, collected from culture after CMV antigen stimulation. The receptor set was obtained from a human donor in good health (CMV status not recorded). Some clones in this sample may be carry-over from other donors' samples. CDR3s include the opening cysteine and the closing phenylalanine or tryptophan. Fields, in order: V gene, CDR3 protein.

v_call: TRBV28
cdr3_aa: CASRNYNSPLHF

v_call: TRBV12-3/TRBV12-4
cdr3_aa: CASRDRLADEQYF

v_call: TRBV7-9
cdr3_aa: CASSLGEETPTYEQYF

v_call: TRBV2
cdr3_aa: CASRERVLAGANEQFF

v_call: TRBV5-1
cdr3_aa: CASSFGIYGEQYF

v_call: TRBV6-5
cdr3_aa: CASSPPTSGINYEQYF

v_call: TRBV7-2
cdr3_aa: CASSLDRGRQPQHF

v_call: TRBV20-1
cdr3_aa: CSAVELATSSTDTQYF

v_call: TRBV10-1
cdr3_aa: CASSVEGSDGELFF

v_call: TRBV6-2/TRBV6-3
cdr3_aa: CASGGSSDTQYF